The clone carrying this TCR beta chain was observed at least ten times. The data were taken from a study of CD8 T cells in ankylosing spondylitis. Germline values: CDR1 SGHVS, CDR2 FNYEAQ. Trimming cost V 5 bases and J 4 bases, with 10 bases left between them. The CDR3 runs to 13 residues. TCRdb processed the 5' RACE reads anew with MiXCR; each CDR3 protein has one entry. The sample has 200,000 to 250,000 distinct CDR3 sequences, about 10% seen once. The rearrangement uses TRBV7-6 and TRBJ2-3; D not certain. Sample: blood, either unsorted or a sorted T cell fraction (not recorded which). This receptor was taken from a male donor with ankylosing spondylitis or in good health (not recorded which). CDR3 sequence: CASSPEIADTQYF. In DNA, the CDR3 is TGTGCCAGCAGCCCGGAGATCGCAGATACGCAGTATTTT.